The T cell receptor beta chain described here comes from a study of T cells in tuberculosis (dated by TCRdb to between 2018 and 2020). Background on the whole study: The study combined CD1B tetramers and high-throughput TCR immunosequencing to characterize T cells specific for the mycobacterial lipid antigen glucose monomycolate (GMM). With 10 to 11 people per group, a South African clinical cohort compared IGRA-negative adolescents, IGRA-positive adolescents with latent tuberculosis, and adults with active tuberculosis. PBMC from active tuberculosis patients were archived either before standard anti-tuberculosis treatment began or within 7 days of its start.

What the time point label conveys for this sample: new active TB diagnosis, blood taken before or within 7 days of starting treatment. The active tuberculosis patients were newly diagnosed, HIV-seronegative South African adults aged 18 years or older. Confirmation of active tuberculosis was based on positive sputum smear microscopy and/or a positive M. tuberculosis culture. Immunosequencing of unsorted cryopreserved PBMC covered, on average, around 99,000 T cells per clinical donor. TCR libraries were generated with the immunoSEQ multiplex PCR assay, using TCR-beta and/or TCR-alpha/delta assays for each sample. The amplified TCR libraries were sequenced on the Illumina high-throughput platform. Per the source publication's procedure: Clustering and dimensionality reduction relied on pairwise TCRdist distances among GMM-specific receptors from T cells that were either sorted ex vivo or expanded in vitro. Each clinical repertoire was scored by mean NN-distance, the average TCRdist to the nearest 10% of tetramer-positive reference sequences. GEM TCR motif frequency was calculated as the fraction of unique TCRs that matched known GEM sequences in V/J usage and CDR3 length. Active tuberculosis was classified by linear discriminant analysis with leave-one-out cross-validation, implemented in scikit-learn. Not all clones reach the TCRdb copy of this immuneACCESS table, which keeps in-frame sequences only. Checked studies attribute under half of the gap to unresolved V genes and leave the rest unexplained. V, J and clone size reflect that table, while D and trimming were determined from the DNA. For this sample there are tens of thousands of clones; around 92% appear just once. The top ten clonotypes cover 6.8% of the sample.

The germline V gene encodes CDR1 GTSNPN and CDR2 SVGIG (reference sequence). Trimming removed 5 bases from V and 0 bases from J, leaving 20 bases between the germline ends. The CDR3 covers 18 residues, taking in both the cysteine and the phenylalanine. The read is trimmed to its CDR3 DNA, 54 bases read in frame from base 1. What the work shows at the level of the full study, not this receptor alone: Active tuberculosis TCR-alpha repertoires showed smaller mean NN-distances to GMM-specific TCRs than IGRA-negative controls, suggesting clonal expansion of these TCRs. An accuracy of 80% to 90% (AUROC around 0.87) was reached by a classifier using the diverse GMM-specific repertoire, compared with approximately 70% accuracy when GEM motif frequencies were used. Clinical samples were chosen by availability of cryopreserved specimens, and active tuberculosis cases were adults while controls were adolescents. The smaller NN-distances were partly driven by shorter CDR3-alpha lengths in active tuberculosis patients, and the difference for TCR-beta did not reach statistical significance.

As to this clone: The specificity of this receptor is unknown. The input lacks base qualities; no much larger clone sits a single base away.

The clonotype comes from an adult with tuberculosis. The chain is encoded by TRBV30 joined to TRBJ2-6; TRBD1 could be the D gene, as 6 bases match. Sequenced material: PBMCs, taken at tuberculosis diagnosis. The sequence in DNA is TGTGCCTGGCGACCTACAGGGCCGTTCCGCTCTGGGGCCAACGTCCTGACTTTC. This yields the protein CAWRPTGPFRSGANVLTF.